The next 27 T cell receptor beta chains were all read from a single sample in a study of shared clonotypes between healthy human individuals. Only in-frame clones appear in the TCRdb table, and some are missing; sequencing was by immunoSEQ multiplex PCR. Of roughly 640,000 clones listed, roughly 97% are singletons. The sample comprised naive CD4+ T cells sorted from blood. Subset described: CD45RA+ positively selected. These receptor sequences come from a woman in her 30s in good health.

V is TRBV2 and J is TRBJ2-2, with D maybe TRBD1 (6 bases). The V gene's germline CDR1 is SNHLY and CDR2 FYNNEI. CDR3 length: 15 amino acids. V shed 0 bases and J shed 5 bases, with 10 bases lying between them. The CDR3 protein is CASSEAGAGTGELFF. The CDR3 DNA reads as TGTGCCAGCAGTGAAGCGGGGGCAGGGACCGGGGAGCTGTTTTTT.

The CDR3 DNA reads as TGTGCCAGCAACCTACAGGGTGATTTCGGCTACACCTTC. The encoded protein is CASNLQGDFGYTF. The chain has TRBV6-5 and TRBJ1-2; D perhaps matches TRBD1 (6 bases). The V end was cut by 7 bases, the J end by 8 bases, with 17 bases between. In germline, CDR1 is MNHEY, CDR2 SVGAGI. The CDR3 has 13 residues.

The gene calls are TRBV7-2 and TRBJ1-5; D perhaps matches TRBD1 (5 bases). Trimming shortened V by 3 bases and J by 7 bases, and 10 bases separated the two germline ends. The CDR3 runs to 13 residues. The germline V gene has CDR1 SGHTA and CDR2 FQGNSA. CDR3 amino acids: CASSLVGDQPQHF. DNA of the CDR3: TGTGCCAGCAGCTTGGTAGGGGACCAGCCCCAGCATTTT.

This clone was seen just once. At the DNA level, this CDR3 is encoded by other sequences in the same sample as well. V usage is TRBV7-9 and J usage is TRBJ1-1; maybe TRBD1 (5 bases). The CDR3 covers 13 residues. Trimming stripped 3 bases from V and 1 base from J, with 6 bases between. Germline lookup yields CDR1 SEHNR and CDR2 FQNEAQ (reference sequence). The DNA for the CDR3 is TGTGCCAGCAGCTTGACAGCGAACACTGAAGCTTTCTTT. It is translated as CASSLTANTEAFF. Complete variable domain (other parts from reference TRBV7-9 and TRBJ1-1): DTGVSQNPRHKITKRGQNVTFRCDPISEHNRLYWYRQTLGQGPEFLTYFQNEAQLEKSRLLSDRFSAERPKGSFSTLEIQRTEQGDSAMYLCASSLTANTEAFFGQGTRLTVV.

The rearrangement joins TRBV29-1 to TRBJ1-4; D is ambiguous. The CDR3 loop spans 11 amino acids. Germline V gives CDR1 SQVTM, CDR2 ANQGSEA. Trimming took 7 bases from V and 4 from J, leaving 7 bases between them. CDR3 sequence (DNA): TGCAGCGGCGGGATTAATGAAAAACTGTTTTTT. Its protein product is CSGGINEKLFF.

CDR3 sequence: CASSLSMGARGAQHF. The CDR3 DNA follows: TGTGCCAGCAGTTTAAGTATGGGGGCCCGGGGAGCCCAGCATTTT. The rearrangement links TRBV28 to TRBJ1-5; possible D gene TRBD1, 6 bases. Germline CDR1 reads MDHEN; CDR2 reads SYDVKM. This CDR3 spans 15 amino acids. Trimming took off 2 bases at V and 11 bases at J, with 19 bases between the two ends.

V and J are TRBV5-1 and TRBJ2-7; the match to TRBD1 covers 9 bases. The V gene's germline CDR1 is SGHRS and CDR2 YFSETQ. The trim removed 3 bases at V and 7 bases at J, leaving 5 bases unmatched. CDR3 size: 13 residues. The CDR3 nucleotides are TGCGCCAGCAGCTCAAGGGACAGGGAAGAGCAGTACTTC. Translation: CASSSRDREEQYF.

This clone was counted a single time. The chain joins TRBV19 to TRBJ1-2; D is unresolved. V was trimmed by 4 bases and J by 3 bases, leaving 6 bases between them. The germline gives CDR1 LNHDA, CDR2 SQIVND (reference sequence). The CDR3 consists of 12 residues. CDR3 residues: CASSRQDYGYTF. CDR3 in DNA: TGTGCCAGTAGTAGACAAGACTATGGCTACACCTTC.

The chain employs TRBV5-1 and TRBJ2-1, with 8 positions matching TRBD2. J gave up 5 bases and V 0 bases, and 4 bases lay outside the gene matches. The germline V gene encodes CDR1 SGHRS and CDR2 YFSETQ. This CDR3 has 15 amino acids. Here the CDR3 reads CASSLAVSGDNEQFF. The CDR3 region has the DNA TGCGCCAGCAGCTTGGCCGTTAGCGGGGACAATGAGCAGTTCTTC.

The CDR3 is CASSLRWRTGDTGELFF. The CDR3 nucleotides read TGTGCCAGCAGCTTACGATGGAGGACAGGGGACACCGGGGAGCTGTTTTTT. The V gene is TRBV7-8, the J gene TRBJ2-2, with 9 positions matching TRBD1. Trimming removed 2 bases from V and 3 bases from J; junction bases left unmatched: 7. The CDR3 runs to 17 residues. From germline, CDR1 is SGHVS and CDR2 FQNEAQ.

The chain joins TRBV15 to TRBJ1-5; 8 nucleotides agree with TRBD1. V lost 7 bases, J lost 6 bases, and 11 bases stayed unmatched. Looked up from germline, CDR1 is LNHNV and CDR2 is YYDKDF (reference sequence). CDR3 length: 15 residues. The CDR3 DNA reads as TGTGCCACCACTACGGGACAGGAATTAGGTCAGCCCCAGCATTTT. Protein: CATTTGQELGQPQHF.

V is TRBV5-1 and J is TRBJ1-1, with 11 nucleotides matching TRBD1. The CDR3 spans 14 residues. The V gene end was trimmed by 3 bases and the J gene end by 4 bases; junction bases not matched to a gene: 2. Germline-derived CDR1 and CDR2 are SGHRS and YFSETQ. CDR3 residues: CASSWTGGGTEAFF. The CDR3 bases are TGCGCCAGCAGCTGGACAGGGGGCGGCACTGAAGCTTTCTTT.

This clone has a single count. This sequence joins TRBV5-5 and TRBJ1-1; TRBD1 aligns across 7 bases. The CDR3 contains 15 residues. V was pared by 2 bases and J by 1 base, with 5 bases of the junction left unmatched. From germline, CDR1 is SGHKS and CDR2 YYEKEE (reference sequence). The CDR3 coding sequence is TGTGCCAGCAGCTTCTCCGGGACAGCGAACACTGAAGCTTTCTTT. This codes for CASSFSGTANTEAFF.

The gene calls are TRBV27 and TRBJ2-7; 9 bases are a match to TRBD2. CDR3 size: 14 residues. The germline gives CDR1 MNHEY, CDR2 SMNVEV (reference sequence). The V segment lost 4 bases and the J segment 4 bases; nucleotides outside the gene matches: 5. The CDR3 protein is CASSSREGRYEQYF. The CDR3 DNA sequence: TGTGCCAGCAGTTCGCGGGAGGGTAGATACGAGCAGTACTTC.

V and J are TRBV5-1 and TRBJ2-5; 10 nucleotides line up with TRBD1. The J call may be faulty, since TRBJ2-7 better matches the DNA end. The CDR3 has 18 amino acids. Germline-derived CDR1 and CDR2 are SGHRS and YFSETQ. CDR3 in DNA: TGCGCCAGCAGCTTGGCCAATTCTCGACAGGGGGCGCAGTACGAGCAGTACTTC. This sequence encodes CASSLANSRQGAQYEQYF.

This clone was recorded only once. This chain joins TRBV7-2 and TRBJ2-3; D is perhaps TRBD1 or TRBD2 (5 bases each). The V end was cut by 3 bases, the J end by 5 bases, with 18 bases between. Germline CDR1 reads SGHTA; CDR2 reads FQGNSA. The CDR3 is 16 residues long. CDR3 bases: TGTGCCAGCAGCTTGGGGCTAGCTCCAGGCATAGATACGCAGTATTTT. It specifies CASSLGLAPGIDTQYF.

This sequence joins TRBV5-4 and TRBJ2-7, with TRBD1 matching over 10 bases. V shed 0 bases and J 3 bases; nucleotides not matched to a gene: 6. The CDR3 has 16 amino acids. The germline gives CDR1 SGHNT, CDR2 YYREEE (reference sequence). The CDR3 DNA follows: TGTGCCAGCAGCTTGGCAAAGGGACAGGGGCACTACGAGCAGTACTTC. This translates into CASSLAKGQGHYEQYF. The full variable domain, rest sourced from reference TRBV5-4 and TRBJ2-7, is ETGVTQSPTHLIKTRGQQVTLRCSSQSGHNTVSWYQQALGQGPQFIFQYYREEENGRGNFPPRFSGLQFPNYSSELNVNALELDDSALYLCASSLAKGQGHYEQYFGPGTRLTVT.

This chain's CDR3 is CASSLQGANGYTF. Written as DNA, the CDR3 is TGTGCCAGCAGCCTACAGGGGGCAAATGGCTACACCTTC. The chain has TRBV5-6 and TRBJ1-2; 9 bases align to TRBD1. Germline values: CDR1 SGHDT, CDR2 YYEEEE. V dropped 4 bases and J dropped 6; count of bases not matched to a gene: 4. This CDR3 is 13 amino acids long.

In this sample, this clone turned up once. V and J are TRBV11-2 and TRBJ2-3; TRBD1 matches 9 bases. V dropped 6 bases and J dropped 2; count of bases not matched to a gene: 3. Germline V gives CDR1 SGHAT, CDR2 FQNNGV. The CDR3 totals 14 residues. The CDR3 nucleotides read TGTGCCAGCAGACGGACAGGGGACACAGATACGCAGTATTTT. It yields the protein CASRRTGDTDTQYF.

The V and J genes are TRBV28 and TRBJ2-7; TRBD2 aligns across 10 bases. The length of the CDR3 is 15 residues. Germline CDR1 and CDR2: MDHEN and SYDVKM. The trim removed 4 bases at V and 4 bases at J, leaving 7 bases unmatched. The CDR3 DNA follows: TGTGCCAGCAGTTCCATACTAGCGGGGAGTTACGAGCAGTACTTC. It yields the protein CASSSILAGSYEQYF.

In its sample, this clone was seen once. The chain is built from TRBV28 and TRBJ1-4; D possibly corresponds to TRBD1 (6 bases). This CDR3 is 18 amino acids long. Trimming left V 7 bases short and J 7 bases short, with 28 bases between. Germline loops: CDR1 MDHEN, CDR2 SYDVKM. The chain's CDR3 is CASTGHLGRGEGREKLFF. The DNA for the CDR3 is TGTGCCAGCACTGGGCATTTGGGCAGGGGCGAAGGTCGTGAAAAACTGTTTTTT.

The chain combines TRBV28 with TRBJ2-1; TRBD2 matches 14 bases. CDR1 MDHEN and CDR2 SYDVKM come from the germline V gene. The length of the CDR3 is 19 residues. Trimming at V came to 7 bases and at J to 0 bases, leaving 11 bases not matched to a gene. The DNA for the CDR3 is TGTGCCAGCATCCGGGGACTAGCGGGAGAGTGGCCCTCCTACAATGAGCAGTTCTTC. This codes for CASIRGLAGEWPSYNEQFF.

V gene TRBV4-1 combines with J gene TRBJ2-1, with D possibly TRBD2 on 5 matching bases. The V gene's germline CDR1 is MGHRA and CDR2 YSYEKL. This CDR3 region has 18 residues. Trimming shortened V by 0 bases and J by 7 bases, and 22 bases separated the two germline ends. The DNA of the CDR3 is TGCGCCAGCAGCCAAGAGGGCCTCGAGGGCCTCTTAGGTAATGAGCAGTTCTTC. This encodes CASSQEGLEGLLGNEQFF.

The rearrangement joins TRBV5-1 to TRBJ1-4; 7 bases match TRBD1. This CDR3 contains 13 residues. The V and J ends lost 2 bases and 7 bases, in that order; junction bases with no gene match: 2. Germline V gene data show CDR1 as SGHRS and CDR2 as YFSETQ. CDR3: CASSFNRGEKLFF. The CDR3 DNA reads TGCGCCAGCAGCTTCAACAGGGGTGAAAAACTGTTTTTT.

This clone showed up just once. This chain links TRBV7-2 with TRBJ2-1; D perhaps matches TRBD1 (5 bases). Germline CDR1 is SGHTA and CDR2 is FQGNSA. The CDR3 sequence is 15 residues long. V was trimmed by 4 bases and J by 2 bases, leaving 12 bases between them. Here the CDR3 reads CASSSQGGPYNEQFF. The CDR3 DNA reads TGTGCCAGCAGCTCCCAGGGCGGCCCCTACAATGAGCAGTTCTTC.

This clone appeared once. The rearrangement joins TRBV9 to TRBJ2-5; a possible D gene is TRBD2 (6 bases). V was pared by 0 bases and J by 5 bases, with 20 bases between. The CDR3 covers 17 residues. Per germline, CDR1 SGDLS and CDR2 YYNGEE. The CDR3 sequence is CASSVAQRAVGGETQYF. The CDR3 DNA reads as TGTGCCAGCAGCGTAGCCCAGCGGGCCGTTGGGGGGGAGACCCAGTACTTC. The full variable domain, completed using reference TRBV9 and TRBJ2-5, is DSGVTQTPKHLITATGQRVTLRCSPRSGDLSVYWYQQSLDQGLQFLIQYYNGEERAKGNILERFSAQQFPDLHSELNLSSLELGDSALYFCASSVAQRAVGGETQYFGPGTRLLVL.

This chain uses TRBV28 with TRBJ1-4; TRBD1 matches 7 bases. V was clipped by 4 bases and J by 3 bases; unmatched bases: 5. The CDR3 loop spans 15 amino acids. Germline CDR1 is MDHEN and CDR2 is SYDVKM. CDR3 sequence: CASSSNRGANEKLFF. The CDR3 coding sequence is TGTGCCAGCAGTTCCAACAGGGGAGCTAATGAAAAACTGTTTTTT.